The rows below give T cell receptor beta chains drawn from one sample of a study of T cell responses to AZD1222 COVID-19 vaccine. Only in-frame clones appear in the TCRdb table, and some are missing; sequencing was by immunoSEQ multiplex PCR. The sample lists more than 95,000 clones, around 91% occurring once. Specimen: peripheral blood, collected 28 days after the second AZD1222 dose. The receptor source for this set is an adult who received the AZD1222 COVID-19 vaccine. CDR3s leave out the opening cysteine and the closing phenylalanine or tryptophan.

J | V | CDR3
TRBJ1-5 | TRBV6-5 | AGGTLVAQH
TRBJ1-1 | TRBV29-1 | SIRQTAKMNTEAF
TRBJ2-5 | TRBV28 | ASSGSSGQETQY
TRBJ2-7 | TRBV7-9 | ASSLPQGGASGYEQY
TRBJ1-2 | TRBV20-1 | SARGGPGYT
TRBJ1-5 | TRBV10-1 | ASSETGRANQPQH
TRBJ2-3 | TRBV6-6 | ASSALRNSGTDTQY
TRBJ2-2 | TRBV10-1 | ASSESGAGELF
TRBJ1-6 | TRBV5-6 | ASSFGWSSYNSPLH
TRBJ2-5 | TRBV5-1 | ASSLAGTSGPETQY
TRBJ2-7 | TRBV28 | ASSSPSYEQY
TRBJ1-4 | TRBV30 | AWSLGHQNEKLF
TRBJ2-1 | TRBV28 | ASSLDSYNEQF
TRBJ1-1 | TRBV2 | ASRSGAGNTEAF
TRBJ2-5 | TRBV27 | ASRATSGYGETQY